The T cell receptor beta chain described here comes from a study of blood T cells in healthy people across ages. Findings and limits, study-wide: Changes in expanded clonotypes were possibly confounded, as the CMV status of donors was unknown.

Alongside a J-beta primer mix, a sample-barcoded 5' primer served in a second PCR lasting about 7 to 12 cycles. Every sample produced at least 2.5 million CDR3-containing paired-end reads. TCRdb fed the 5' RACE reads into MiXCR, producing one record per CDR3 protein. The sample comprises hundreds of thousands of distinct CDR3 sequences, 32% of which are singletons, and 15% rests with the top ten. A remark on this clonotype: The antigen is not known. One end of the junction fails to match germline, which may point to a read error.

Germline V lookup: CDR1 LNHDA, CDR2 SQIVND (reference sequence). The CDR3 extends over 12 amino acids. Input material: blood. The chain employs TRBV19 and TRBJ1-2, with a possible D match to TRBD1 (6 bases). This sequence originates from a woman older than 75 in good health. The CDR3 sequence: CARSNREMGYTF. CDR3 bases: TGTGCCCGTAGCAACAGGGAAATGGGCTACACCTTC.